This is a list of T cell receptor beta chains from one sample in a study of Graves' ophthalmopathy and Graves' hyperthyroidism. MiXCR was run by TCRdb on the multiplex PCR reads, yielding one entry per CDR3 protein. The table includes 450,000 to 600,000 distinct CDR3 sequences, less than 45% detected once. Material for sequencing was peripheral blood or thyroid tissue (not recorded which). These receptors all stem from an adult man with Graves' hyperthyroidism. CDR3s include the opening cysteine and the closing phenylalanine or tryptophan. D genes are given only for firm matches. Expanded clones get a size class; other rows say once, few or many, or leave the size out.

cdr3_length: 14
d_call: .
clone_size: .
j_call: TRBJ2-6
v_call: TRBV2
cdr3_aa: CASLGESGANVLTF
cdr3_nt: TGTGCCAGCCTGGGAGAATCTGGGGCCAACGTCCTGACTTTC

cdr3_length: 10
d_call: .
clone_size: .
j_call: TRBJ1-1
v_call: TRBV29-1
cdr3_aa: CSVVESGAFF
cdr3_nt: TGCAGCGTTGTGGAGAGCGGGGCTTTCTTT

cdr3_length: 14
d_call: .
clone_size: .
j_call: TRBJ1-5
v_call: TRBV28
cdr3_aa: CASSLPGANQPQHF
cdr3_nt: TGTGCCAGCAGTTTGCCAGGGGCGAATCAGCCCCAGCATTTT

cdr3_length: 14
d_call: TRBD2
clone_size: .
j_call: TRBJ2-7
v_call: TRBV11-2
cdr3_aa: CASSRGSGPHEQYF
cdr3_nt: TGTGCCAGCAGTCGCGGGAGTGGGCCCCACGAGCAGTACTTC

cdr3_length: 14
d_call: .
clone_size: .
j_call: TRBJ2-3
v_call: TRBV5-1
cdr3_aa: CASSLAVIRDTQYF
cdr3_nt: TGCGCCAGCAGCTTGGCCGTGATAAGAGATACGCAGTATTTT

cdr3_length: 13
d_call: TRBD2
clone_size: once
j_call: TRBJ2-6
v_call: TRBV29-1
cdr3_aa: CSVEGLGANVLTF
cdr3_nt: TGCAGCGTTGAGGGACTAGGGGCCAACGTCCTGACTTTC

cdr3_length: 15
d_call: TRBD1
clone_size: .
j_call: TRBJ2-5
v_call: TRBV20-1
cdr3_aa: CSAGSGTGGGETQYF
cdr3_nt: TGCAGTGCAGGATCCGGGACAGGGGGCGGCGAGACCCAGTACTTC

cdr3_length: 17
d_call: TRBD2
clone_size: many
j_call: TRBJ2-5
v_call: TRBV4-1
cdr3_aa: CASSQDWASGREETQYF
cdr3_nt: TGCGCCAGCAGCCAAGATTGGGCTAGCGGGAGGGAAGAGACCCAGTACTTC

cdr3_length: 14
d_call: .
clone_size: few
j_call: TRBJ2-7
v_call: TRBV2
cdr3_aa: CASSVASYRYEQYF
cdr3_nt: TGTGCCAGCAGTGTGGCTAGTTACCGCTACGAGCAGTACTTC

cdr3_length: 15
d_call: TRBD1
clone_size: .
j_call: TRBJ1-2
v_call: TRBV12-3/TRBV12-4
cdr3_aa: CASSLGQGNGYGYTF
cdr3_nt: TGTGCCAGCAGTTTGGGACAGGGGAACGGCTATGGCTACACCTTC

cdr3_length: 13
d_call: TRBD1
clone_size: .
j_call: TRBJ1-2
v_call: TRBV7-6
cdr3_aa: CASRAGTGGGYTF
cdr3_nt: TGTGCCAGCAGGGCCGGGACAGGGGGTGGCTACACCTTC

cdr3_length: 14
d_call: .
clone_size: .
j_call: TRBJ1-1
v_call: TRBV27
cdr3_aa: CASSDGYMNTEAFF
cdr3_nt: TGTGCCAGCTCGGACGGATACATGAACACTGAAGCTTTCTTT

cdr3_length: 17
d_call: TRBD1
clone_size: .
j_call: TRBJ1-1
v_call: TRBV7-4
cdr3_aa: CASSLSRTGGWYTEAFF
cdr3_nt: TGCGCCAGCAGCTTATCCCGGACAGGGGGCTGGTACACTGAAGCTTTCTTT

cdr3_length: 13
d_call: TRBD1
clone_size: .
j_call: TRBJ1-1
v_call: TRBV6-6
cdr3_aa: CGSSRQGATEAFF
cdr3_nt: TGTGGCAGCAGTCGACAGGGGGCGACTGAAGCTTTCTTT

cdr3_length: 12
d_call: .
clone_size: .
j_call: TRBJ1-1
v_call: TRBV24-1
cdr3_aa: CATSDLEGEAFF
cdr3_nt: TGTGCCACCAGTGATTTGGAGGGTGAAGCTTTCTTT

cdr3_length: 12
d_call: .
clone_size: few
j_call: TRBJ1-2
v_call: TRBV29-1
cdr3_aa: CSVGTPNYGYTF
cdr3_nt: TGCAGCGTTGGGACGCCTAACTATGGCTACACCTTC

cdr3_length: 15
d_call: .
clone_size: many
j_call: TRBJ2-7
v_call: TRBV6-5
cdr3_aa: CASSEARGLNYEQYF
cdr3_nt: TGTGCCAGCAGTGAAGCAAGGGGACTTAACTACGAGCAGTACTTC

cdr3_length: 11
d_call: .
clone_size: many
j_call: TRBJ1-2
v_call: TRBV7-9
cdr3_aa: CASRNEKGYTF
cdr3_nt: TGTGCCAGCAGAAACGAGAAGGGCTACACCTTC

cdr3_length: 14
d_call: TRBD1
clone_size: .
j_call: TRBJ2-7
v_call: TRBV20-1
cdr3_aa: CSARGDRGSYEQYF
cdr3_nt: TGCAGTGCTAGAGGGGACAGGGGGTCCTACGAGCAGTACTTC

cdr3_length: 13
d_call: .
clone_size: many
j_call: TRBJ1-2
v_call: TRBV29-1
cdr3_aa: CSVGSTKLYGYTF
cdr3_nt: TGCAGCGTTGGTAGTACAAAACTATATGGCTACACCTTC

cdr3_length: 19
d_call: .
clone_size: few
j_call: TRBJ1-1
v_call: TRBV7-9
cdr3_aa: CASSFPGPPGSREGTEAFF
cdr3_nt: TGTGCCAGCAGCTTTCCCGGCCCTCCAGGTAGCAGGGAGGGCACTGAAGCTTTCTTT

cdr3_length: 15
d_call: .
clone_size: .
j_call: TRBJ1-1
v_call: TRBV28
cdr3_aa: CASSLHEGTNTEAFF
cdr3_nt: TGTGCCAGCAGTTTACACGAGGGGACGAACACTGAAGCTTTCTTT

cdr3_length: 14
d_call: .
clone_size: few
j_call: TRBJ2-2
v_call: TRBV14
cdr3_aa: CASSPGPTDNEQFF
cdr3_nt: TGTGCCAGCAGCCCGGGACCTACGGACAATGAGCAGTTTTTT

cdr3_length: 14
d_call: TRBD2
clone_size: few
j_call: TRBJ2-5
v_call: TRBV7-9
cdr3_aa: CASSLTSGGDTQYF
cdr3_nt: TGTGCCAGCAGCTTAACTAGCGGGGGAGATACGCAGTACTTC

cdr3_length: 13
d_call: .
clone_size: .
j_call: TRBJ2-7
v_call: TRBV12-5
cdr3_aa: CASSAGPGGEQYF
cdr3_nt: TGTGCCAGCAGCGCGGGACCCGGTGGGGAGCAGTACTTC

cdr3_length: 14
d_call: .
clone_size: few
j_call: TRBJ1-1
v_call: TRBV19
cdr3_aa: CASSTGRANTEAFF
cdr3_nt: TGTGCCAGTAGTACCGGAAGAGCTAACACTGAAGCTTTCTTT

cdr3_length: 13
d_call: .
clone_size: many
j_call: TRBJ1-3
v_call: TRBV7-2
cdr3_aa: CASSRDWENTIYF
cdr3_nt: TGTGCCAGCAGTCGAGACTGGGAGAACACCATATATTTT

cdr3_length: 13
d_call: .
clone_size: .
j_call: TRBJ2-5
v_call: TRBV7-2
cdr3_aa: CASSFGEGETQCF
cdr3_nt: TGTGCCAGCAGCTTTGGCGAGGGAGAGACCCAGTGCTTC

cdr3_length: 19
d_call: .
clone_size: .
j_call: TRBJ2-2
v_call: TRBV15
cdr3_aa: CATSRLFDGGTVNTGELFF
cdr3_nt: TGTGCCACCAGCAGATTGTTTGACGGGGGGACAGTGAACACCGGGGAGCTGTTTTTT

cdr3_length: 12
d_call: .
clone_size: .
j_call: TRBJ2-7
v_call: TRBV29-1
cdr3_aa: CSSQQVSYEQYF
cdr3_nt: TGCAGCTCCCAACAGGTCTCCTACGAGCAGTACTTC

cdr3_length: 15
d_call: .
clone_size: many
j_call: TRBJ1-6
v_call: TRBV13
cdr3_aa: CASSFGTLTDSPLHF
cdr3_nt: TGTGCCAGCAGCTTCGGCACTTTAACCGATTCACCCCTCCACTTT

cdr3_length: 14
d_call: .
clone_size: many
j_call: TRBJ2-2
v_call: TRBV10-3
cdr3_aa: CAISDSFNTGELFF
cdr3_nt: TGTGCCATCAGTGACTCTTTTAACACCGGGGAGCTGTTTTTT

cdr3_length: 12
d_call: .
clone_size: many
j_call: TRBJ1-1
v_call: TRBV12-3/TRBV12-4
cdr3_aa: CASSPDRDLAFF
cdr3_nt: TGTGCCAGCAGTCCCGACAGAGACTTGGCTTTCTTT

cdr3_length: 16
d_call: .
clone_size: many
j_call: TRBJ1-3
v_call: TRBV2
cdr3_aa: CASSEVMVLSGNTIYF
cdr3_nt: TGTGCCAGCAGCGAGGTCATGGTCTTATCTGGAAACACCATATATTTT